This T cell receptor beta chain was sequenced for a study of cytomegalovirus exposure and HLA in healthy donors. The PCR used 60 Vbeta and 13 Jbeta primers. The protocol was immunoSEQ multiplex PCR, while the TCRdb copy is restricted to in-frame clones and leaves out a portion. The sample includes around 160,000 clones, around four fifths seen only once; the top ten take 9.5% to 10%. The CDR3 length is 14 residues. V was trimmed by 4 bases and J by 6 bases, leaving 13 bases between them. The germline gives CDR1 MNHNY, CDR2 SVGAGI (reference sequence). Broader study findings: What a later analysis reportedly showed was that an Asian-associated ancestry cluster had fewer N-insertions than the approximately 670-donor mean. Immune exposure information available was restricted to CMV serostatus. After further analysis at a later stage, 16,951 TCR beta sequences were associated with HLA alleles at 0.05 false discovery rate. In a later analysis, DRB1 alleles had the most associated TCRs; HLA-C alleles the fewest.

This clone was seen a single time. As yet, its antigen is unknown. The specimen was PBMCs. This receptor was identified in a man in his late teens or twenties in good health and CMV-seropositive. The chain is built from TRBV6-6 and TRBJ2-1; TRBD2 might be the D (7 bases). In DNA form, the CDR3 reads TGTGCCAGCAGTTTTGGGGGGGGCCTCAATGAGCAGTTCTTC. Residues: CASSFGGGLNEQFF.